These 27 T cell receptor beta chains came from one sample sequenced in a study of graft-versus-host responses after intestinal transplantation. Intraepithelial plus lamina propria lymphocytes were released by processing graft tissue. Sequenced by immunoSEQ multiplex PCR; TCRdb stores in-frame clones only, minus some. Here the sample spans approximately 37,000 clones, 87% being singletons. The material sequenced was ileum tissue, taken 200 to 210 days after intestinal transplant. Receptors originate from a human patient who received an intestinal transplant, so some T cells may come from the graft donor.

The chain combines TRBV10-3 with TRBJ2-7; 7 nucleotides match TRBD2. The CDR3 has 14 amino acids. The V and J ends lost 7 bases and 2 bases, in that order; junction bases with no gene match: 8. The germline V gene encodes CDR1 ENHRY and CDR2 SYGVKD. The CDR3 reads CAITSGRGAYEQYF. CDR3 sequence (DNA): TGTGCCATCACCTCGGGGAGGGGCGCCTACGAGCAGTACTTC.

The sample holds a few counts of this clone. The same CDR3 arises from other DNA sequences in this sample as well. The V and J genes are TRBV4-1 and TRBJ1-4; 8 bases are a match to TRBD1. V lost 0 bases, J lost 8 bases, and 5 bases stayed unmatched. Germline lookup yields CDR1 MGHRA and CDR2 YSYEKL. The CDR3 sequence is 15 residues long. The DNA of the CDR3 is TGCGCCAGCAGCCAAGATCGTGACAGGGGAGAAAAACTGTTTTTT. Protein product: CASSQDRDRGEKLFF.

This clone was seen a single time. CDR3 in DNA: TGTGCCAGCAGTTCACCACTGGGACTAGCGGTGGACTACGAGCAGTACTTC. Its protein product is CASSSPLGLAVDYEQYF. J is TRBJ2-7 and V is TRBV28, with TRBD2 matching over 11 bases. V was clipped by 4 bases and J by 3 bases; unmatched bases: 11. Germline loops: CDR1 MDHEN, CDR2 SYDVKM. The CDR3 is 17 residues long. The variable domain in full, with the rest retrieved from reference TRBV28 and TRBJ2-7, is DVKVTQSSRYLVKRTGEKVFLECVQDMDHENMFWYRQDPGLGLRLIYFSYDVKMKEKGDIPEGYSVSREKKERFSLILESASTNQTSMYLCASSSPLGLAVDYEQYFGPGTRLTVT.

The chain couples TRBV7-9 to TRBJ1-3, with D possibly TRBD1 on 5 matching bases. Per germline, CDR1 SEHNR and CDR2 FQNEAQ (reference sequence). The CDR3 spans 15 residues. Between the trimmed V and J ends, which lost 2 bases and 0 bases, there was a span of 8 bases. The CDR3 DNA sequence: TGTGCCAGCAGCTTACAAGGGGCCTCTGGAAACACCATATATTTT. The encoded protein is CASSLQGASGNTIYF.

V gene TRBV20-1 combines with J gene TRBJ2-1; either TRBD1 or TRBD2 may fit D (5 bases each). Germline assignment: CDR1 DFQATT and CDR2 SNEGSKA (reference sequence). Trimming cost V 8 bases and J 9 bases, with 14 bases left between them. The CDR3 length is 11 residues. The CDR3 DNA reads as TGCAGTAACAGGCTTGGGGGTGAGCAGTTCTTC. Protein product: CSNRLGGEQFF.

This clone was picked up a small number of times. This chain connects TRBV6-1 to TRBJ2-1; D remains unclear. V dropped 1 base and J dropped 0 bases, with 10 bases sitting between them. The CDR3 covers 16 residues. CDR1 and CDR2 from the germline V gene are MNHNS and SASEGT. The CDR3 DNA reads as TGTGCCAGCAGTGAAGACGCGGTCAGCTCCTACAATGAGCAGTTCTTC. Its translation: CASSEDAVSSYNEQFF.

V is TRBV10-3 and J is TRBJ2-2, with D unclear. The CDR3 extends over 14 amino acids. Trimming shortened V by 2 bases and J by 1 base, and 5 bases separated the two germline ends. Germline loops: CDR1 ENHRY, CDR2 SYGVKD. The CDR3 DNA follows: TGTGCCATCAGTGAGCCTTGGAACACCGGGGAGCTGTTTTTT. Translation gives CAISEPWNTGELFF.

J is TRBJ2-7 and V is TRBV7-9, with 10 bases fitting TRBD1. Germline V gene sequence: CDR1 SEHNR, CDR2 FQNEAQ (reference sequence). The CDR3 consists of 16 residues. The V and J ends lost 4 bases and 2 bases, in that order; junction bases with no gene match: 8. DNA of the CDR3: TGTGCCAGCAGCTCAGTAGGGACAGGGGACCCCTACGAGCAGTACTTC. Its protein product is CASSSVGTGDPYEQYF.

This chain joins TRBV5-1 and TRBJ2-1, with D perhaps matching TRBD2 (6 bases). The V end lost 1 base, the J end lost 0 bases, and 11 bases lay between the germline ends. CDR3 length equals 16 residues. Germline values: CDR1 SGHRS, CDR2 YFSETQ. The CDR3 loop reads CASSLFREPSYNEQFF. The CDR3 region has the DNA TGCGCCAGCAGCTTGTTTCGGGAGCCCTCCTACAATGAGCAGTTCTTC.

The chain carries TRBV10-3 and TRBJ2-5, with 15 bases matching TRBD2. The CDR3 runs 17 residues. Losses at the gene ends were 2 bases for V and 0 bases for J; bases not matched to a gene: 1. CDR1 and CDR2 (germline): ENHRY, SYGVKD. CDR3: CAISEGLAGGYQETQYF. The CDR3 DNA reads TGTGCCATCAGTGAGGGACTAGCGGGGGGGTACCAAGAGACCCAGTACTTC.

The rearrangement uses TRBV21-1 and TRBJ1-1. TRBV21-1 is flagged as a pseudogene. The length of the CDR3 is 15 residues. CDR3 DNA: TGTGCCAGCAGCAAACGGGGAGAAGTGAGAACTGAAGCTTTCTTT. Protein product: CASSKRGEVRTEAFF.

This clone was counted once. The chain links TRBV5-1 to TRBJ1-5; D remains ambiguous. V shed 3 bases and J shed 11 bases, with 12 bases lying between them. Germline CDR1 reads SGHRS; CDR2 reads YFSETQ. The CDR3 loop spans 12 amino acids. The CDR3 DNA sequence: TGCGCCAGCAGCTCGATGGACGGGTCCCAGCATTTT. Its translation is CASSSMDGSQHF. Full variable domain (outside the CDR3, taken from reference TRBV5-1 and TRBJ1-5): KAGVTQTPRYLIKTRGQQVTLSCSPISGHRSVSWYQQTPGQGLQFLFEYFSETQRNKGNFPGRFSGRQFSNSRSEMNVSTLELGDSALYLCASSSMDGSQHFGDGTRLSIL.

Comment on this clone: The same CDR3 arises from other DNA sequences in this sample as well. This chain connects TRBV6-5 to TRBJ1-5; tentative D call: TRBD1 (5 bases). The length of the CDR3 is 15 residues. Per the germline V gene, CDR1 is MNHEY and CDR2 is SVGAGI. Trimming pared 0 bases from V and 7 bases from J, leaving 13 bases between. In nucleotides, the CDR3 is TGTGCCAGCAGTTACTCAGGGAGGGAGGGGCAGCCCCAGCATTTT. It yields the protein CASSYSGREGQPQHF.

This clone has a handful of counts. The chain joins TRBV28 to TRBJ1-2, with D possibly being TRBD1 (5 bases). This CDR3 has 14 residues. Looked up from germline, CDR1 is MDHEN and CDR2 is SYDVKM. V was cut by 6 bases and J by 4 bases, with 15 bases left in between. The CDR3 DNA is TGTGCCAGCAGCGAAGAGGGACGGCTCTATGGCTACACCTTC. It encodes CASSEEGRLYGYTF.

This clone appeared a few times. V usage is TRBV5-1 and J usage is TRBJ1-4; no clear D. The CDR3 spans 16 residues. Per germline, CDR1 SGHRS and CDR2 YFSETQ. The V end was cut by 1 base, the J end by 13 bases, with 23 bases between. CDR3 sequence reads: CASSLRSSGPLGGLFF. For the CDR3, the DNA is TGCGCCAGCAGCTTGCGTTCGTCGGGCCCCCTTGGAGGACTGTTTTTT.

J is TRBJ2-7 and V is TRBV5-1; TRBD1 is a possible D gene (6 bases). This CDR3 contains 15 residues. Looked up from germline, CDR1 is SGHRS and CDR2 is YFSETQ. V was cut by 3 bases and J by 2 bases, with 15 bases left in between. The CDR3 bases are TGCGCCAGCAGCTCAACGGGACATCTCACCTACGAGCAGTACTTC. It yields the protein CASSSTGHLTYEQYF.

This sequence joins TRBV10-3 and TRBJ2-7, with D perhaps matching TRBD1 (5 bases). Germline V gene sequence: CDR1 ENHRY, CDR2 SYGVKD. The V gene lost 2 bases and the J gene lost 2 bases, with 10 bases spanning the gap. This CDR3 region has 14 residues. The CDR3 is CAISEGRVAYEQYF. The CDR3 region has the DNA TGTGCCATCAGTGAGGGCAGGGTAGCCTACGAGCAGTACTTC.

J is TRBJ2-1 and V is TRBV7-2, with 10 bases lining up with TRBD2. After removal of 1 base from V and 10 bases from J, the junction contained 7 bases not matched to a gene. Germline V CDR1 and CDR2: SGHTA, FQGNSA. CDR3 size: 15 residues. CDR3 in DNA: TGTGCCAGCAGCTTAGTAGCTAGCGGGAGTAGAGAGCAGTTCTTC. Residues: CASSLVASGSREQFF.

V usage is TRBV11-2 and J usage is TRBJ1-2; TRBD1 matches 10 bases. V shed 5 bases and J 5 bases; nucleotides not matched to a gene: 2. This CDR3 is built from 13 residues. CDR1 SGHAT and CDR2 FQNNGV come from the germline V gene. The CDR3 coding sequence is TGTGCCAGCAGCAGGACAGGGGGATATGGCTACACCTTC. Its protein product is CASSRTGGYGYTF. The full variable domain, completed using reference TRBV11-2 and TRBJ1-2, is EAGVAQSPRYKIIEKRQSVAFWCNPISGHATLYWYQQILGQGPKLLIQFQNNGVVDDSQLPKDRFSAERLKGVDSTLKIQPAKLEDSAVYLCASSRTGGYGYTFGSGTRLTVV.

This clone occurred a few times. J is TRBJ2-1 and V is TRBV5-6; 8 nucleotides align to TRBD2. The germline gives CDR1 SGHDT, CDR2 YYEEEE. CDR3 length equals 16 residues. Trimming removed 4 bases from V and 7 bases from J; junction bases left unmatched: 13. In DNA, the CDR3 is TGTGCCAGCAGCCCTGAAACGGGCGGGGGGTTGAATGAGCAGTTCTTC. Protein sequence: CASSPETGGGLNEQFF.

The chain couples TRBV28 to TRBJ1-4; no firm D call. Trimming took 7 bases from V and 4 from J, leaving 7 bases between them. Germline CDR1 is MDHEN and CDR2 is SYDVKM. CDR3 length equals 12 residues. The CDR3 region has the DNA TGTGCCAGCACTAGCTTTAATGAAAAACTGTTTTTT. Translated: CASTSFNEKLFF. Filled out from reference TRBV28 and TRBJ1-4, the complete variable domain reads DVKVTQSSRYLVKRTGEKVFLECVQDMDHENMFWYRQDPGLGLRLIYFSYDVKMKEKGDIPEGYSVSREKKERFSLILESASTNQTSMYLCASTSFNEKLFFGSGTQLSVL.

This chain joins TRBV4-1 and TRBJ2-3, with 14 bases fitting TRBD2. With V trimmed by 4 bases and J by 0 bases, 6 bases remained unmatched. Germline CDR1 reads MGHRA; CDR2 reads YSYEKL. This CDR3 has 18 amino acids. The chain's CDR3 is CASSLGTSGGRSTDTQYF. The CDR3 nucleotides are TGCGCCAGCAGCCTCGGGACTAGCGGGGGCCGTAGCACAGATACGCAGTATTTT.

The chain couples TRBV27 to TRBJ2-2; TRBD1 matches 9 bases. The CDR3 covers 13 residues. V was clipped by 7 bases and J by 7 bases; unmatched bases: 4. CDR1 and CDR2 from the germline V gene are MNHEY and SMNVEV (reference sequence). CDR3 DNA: TGTGCCAGCATTGACAGGGGGGGCGGGGAGCTGTTTTTT. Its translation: CASIDRGGGELFF.

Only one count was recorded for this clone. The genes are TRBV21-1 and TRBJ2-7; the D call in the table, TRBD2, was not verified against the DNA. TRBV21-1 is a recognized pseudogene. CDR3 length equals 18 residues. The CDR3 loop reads CASSKPGSGLAGAYEQYF. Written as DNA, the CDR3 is TGTGCCAGCAGCAAACCGGGGAGCGGACTAGCGGGGGCCTACGAGCAGTACTTC.

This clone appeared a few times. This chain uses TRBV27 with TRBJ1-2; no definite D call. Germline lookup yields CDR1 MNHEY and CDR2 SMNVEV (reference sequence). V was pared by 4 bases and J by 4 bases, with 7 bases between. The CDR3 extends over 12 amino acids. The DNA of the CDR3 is TGTGCCAGCAGTTGGAAGGGCTATGGCTACACCTTC. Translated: CASSWKGYGYTF.

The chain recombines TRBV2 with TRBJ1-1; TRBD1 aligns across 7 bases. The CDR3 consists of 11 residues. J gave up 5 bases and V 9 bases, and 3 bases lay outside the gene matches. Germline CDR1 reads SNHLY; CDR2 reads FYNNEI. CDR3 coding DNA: TGTGCCAGAGGGACAGCAACTGAAGCTTTCTTT. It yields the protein CARGTATEAFF.

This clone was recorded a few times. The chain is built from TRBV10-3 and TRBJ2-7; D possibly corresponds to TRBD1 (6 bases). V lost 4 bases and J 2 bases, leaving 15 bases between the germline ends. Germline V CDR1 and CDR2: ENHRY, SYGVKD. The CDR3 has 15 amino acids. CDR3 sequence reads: CAISGGARGTYEQYF. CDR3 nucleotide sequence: TGTGCCATCAGTGGAGGGGCCAGGGGCACCTACGAGCAGTACTTC.